This is a list of T cell receptor beta chains from one sample in a study of blood T cell repertoires in COVID-19. The method was immunoSEQ multiplex PCR; TCRdb's version includes in-frame clones alone and lacks a portion of them. The table has about 100,000 clones, over 75% seen once. Material: peripheral blood. The source of these receptors is a human donor in a cohort sampled during active COVID-19. The CDR3 runs from the conserved cysteine through the conserved F or W. The D gene is left open where the match is weak. Part of the rows lack a size; the others show once, few, many or a class for expanded clones.

clone size: -
J gene: TRBJ1-6
D gene: -
V gene: TRBV5-6
CDR3 DNA: TGTGCCAGCAGCGTTCCCTCACTTGTGAATTCACCCCTCCACTTT
CDR3 protein: CASSVPSLVNSPLHF

clone size: -
J gene: TRBJ2-7
D gene: TRBD2
V gene: TRBV5-8
CDR3 DNA: TGTGCCAGCAGCTTCAGGACTAGCGGGAGGACGGGAGAGCAGTACTTC
CDR3 protein: CASSFRTSGRTGEQYF

clone size: -
J gene: TRBJ1-6
D gene: -
V gene: TRBV5-1
CDR3 DNA: TGCGCCAGCAGCTTAACGCCAGGGTCACCCCTCCACTTT
CDR3 protein: CASSLTPGSPLHF

clone size: -
J gene: TRBJ2-2
D gene: TRBD2
V gene: TRBV4-2
CDR3 DNA: TGTGCCAGCAGCCAAGATTCGGGACTAGCGGGGCGGTGGACCGGGGAGCTGTTTTTT
CDR3 protein: CASSQDSGLAGRWTGELFF

clone size: once
J gene: TRBJ2-2
D gene: -
V gene: TRBV19
CDR3 DNA: TGTGCCAGTAGTATCCCCCTTCCCCCCACCGGGGAGCTGTTTTTT
CDR3 protein: CASSIPLPPTGELFF

clone size: once
J gene: TRBJ2-7
D gene: -
V gene: TRBV9
CDR3 DNA: TGTGCCAGCAGCGGGGGGGACTACGAGCAGTACTTC
CDR3 protein: CASSGGDYEQYF

clone size: once
J gene: TRBJ1-3
D gene: -
V gene: TRBV5-1
CDR3 DNA: TGCGCCAGCAGCTCAGGTGGATCGACCTCTGGAAACACCATATATTTT
CDR3 protein: CASSSGGSTSGNTIYF

clone size: few
J gene: TRBJ1-2
D gene: TRBD1
V gene: TRBV6-2/TRBV6-3
CDR3 DNA: TGTGCCAGCAGTACAACAGGGGATGGCTACACCTTC
CDR3 protein: CASSTTGDGYTF

clone size: -
J gene: TRBJ2-1
D gene: -
V gene: TRBV7-2
CDR3 DNA: TGTGCCAGCAGCTTATCTGCGGGAAGGCCCATTGAGCAGTTCTTC
CDR3 protein: CASSLSAGRPIEQFF

clone size: -
J gene: TRBJ2-1
D gene: TRBD2
V gene: TRBV6-5
CDR3 DNA: TGTGCCAGCAGTTACTCGAGCGGGGGGTATTACAATGAGCAGTTCTTC
CDR3 protein: CASSYSSGGYYNEQFF

clone size: -
J gene: TRBJ2-6
D gene: -
V gene: TRBV4-2
CDR3 DNA: TGTGCCAGCAGCCAAGATGGCCTCTCTGGGGCCAACGTCCTGACTTTC
CDR3 protein: CASSQDGLSGANVLTF

clone size: -
J gene: TRBJ2-5
D gene: TRBD2
V gene: TRBV4-2
CDR3 DNA: TGTGCCAGCACCTCCCCCGGGGAGGGAGAGACCCAGTACTTC
CDR3 protein: CASTSPGEGETQYF